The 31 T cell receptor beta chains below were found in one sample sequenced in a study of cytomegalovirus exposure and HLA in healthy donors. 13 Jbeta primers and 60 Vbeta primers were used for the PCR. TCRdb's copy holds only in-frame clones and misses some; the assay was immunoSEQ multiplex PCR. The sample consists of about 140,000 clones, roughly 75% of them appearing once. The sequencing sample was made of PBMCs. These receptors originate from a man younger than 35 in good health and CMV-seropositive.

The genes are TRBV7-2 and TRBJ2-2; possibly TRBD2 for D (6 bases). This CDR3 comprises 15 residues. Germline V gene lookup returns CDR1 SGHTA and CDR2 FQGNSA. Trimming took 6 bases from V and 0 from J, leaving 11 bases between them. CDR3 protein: CASRFGTSNTGELFF. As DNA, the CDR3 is TGTGCCAGCAGATTCGGGACTTCGAACACCGGGGAGCTGTTTTTT. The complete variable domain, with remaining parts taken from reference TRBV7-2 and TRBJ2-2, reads GAGVSQSPSNKVTEKGKDVELRCDPISGHTALYWYRQSLGQGLEFLIYFQGNSAPDKSGLPSDRFSAERTGGSVSTLTIQRTQQEDSAVYLCASRFGTSNTGELFFGEGSRLTVL.

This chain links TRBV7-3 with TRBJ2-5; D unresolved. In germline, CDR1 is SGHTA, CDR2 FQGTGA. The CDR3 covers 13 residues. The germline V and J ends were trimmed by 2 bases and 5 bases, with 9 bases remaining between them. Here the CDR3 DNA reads TGTGCCAGCAGCTTAGCCTCCGGGGAGACCCAGTACTTC. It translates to CASSLASGETQYF.

The CDR3 is CSVGRQGSTDTQYF. The CDR3 coding sequence is TGCAGCGTTGGGCGACAGGGAAGTACAGATACGCAGTATTTT. The rearrangement joins TRBV29-1 to TRBJ2-3; 7 bases are a match to TRBD1. CDR3 length: 14 amino acids. Germline V gene lookup returns CDR1 SQVTM and CDR2 ANQGSEA. The trim removed 4 bases at V and 3 bases at J, leaving 7 bases unmatched.

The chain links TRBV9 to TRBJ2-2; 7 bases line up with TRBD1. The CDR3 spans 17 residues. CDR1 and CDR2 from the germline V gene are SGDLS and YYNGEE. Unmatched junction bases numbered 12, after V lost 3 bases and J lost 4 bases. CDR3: CASSDPGNRGSTGELFF. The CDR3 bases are TGTGCCAGCAGCGACCCAGGAAACAGGGGAAGCACCGGGGAGCTGTTTTTT.

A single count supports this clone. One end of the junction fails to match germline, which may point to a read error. The CDR3 nucleotides read TGTGCCAGCAGCTTATGGCCGACAGGGCCAAGGAGAAACAATGAGCAGTTCTTC. This translates into CASSLWPTGPRRNNEQFF. The chain couples TRBV28 to TRBJ2-1; 7 nucleotides align to TRBD1. The CDR3 spans 18 residues. Germline loops: CDR1 MDHEN, CDR2 SYDVKM.

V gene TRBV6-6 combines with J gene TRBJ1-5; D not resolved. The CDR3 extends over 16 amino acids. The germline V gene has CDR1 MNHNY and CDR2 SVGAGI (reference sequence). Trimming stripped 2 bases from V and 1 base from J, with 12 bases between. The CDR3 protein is CASSYIGRRSNQPQHF. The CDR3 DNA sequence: TGTGCCAGCAGTTACATCGGCAGGAGGAGCAATCAGCCCCAGCATTTT.

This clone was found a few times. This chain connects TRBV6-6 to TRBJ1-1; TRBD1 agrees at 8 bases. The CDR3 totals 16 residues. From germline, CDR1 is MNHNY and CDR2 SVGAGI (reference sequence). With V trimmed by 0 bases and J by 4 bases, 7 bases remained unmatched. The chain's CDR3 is CASSYSPTGASTEAFF. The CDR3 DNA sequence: TGTGCCAGCAGTTACTCCCCGACAGGGGCGAGCACTGAAGCTTTCTTT.

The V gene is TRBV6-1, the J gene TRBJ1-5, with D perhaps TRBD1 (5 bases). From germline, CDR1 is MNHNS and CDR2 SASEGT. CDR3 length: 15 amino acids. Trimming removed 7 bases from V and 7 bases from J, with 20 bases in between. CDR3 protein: CASKGAIGIGQPQHF. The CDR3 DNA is TGTGCCAGCAAAGGGGCGATCGGAATCGGCCAGCCCCAGCATTTT.

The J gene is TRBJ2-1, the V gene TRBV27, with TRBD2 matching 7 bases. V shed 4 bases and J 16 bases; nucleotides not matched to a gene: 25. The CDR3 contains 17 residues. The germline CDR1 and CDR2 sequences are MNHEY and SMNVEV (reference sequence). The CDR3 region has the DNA TGTGCCAGCAGTTCGCCTCGAATGGCTAGCGGAACCCGCTCAGCCTTCTTC. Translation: CASSSPRMASGTRSAFF.

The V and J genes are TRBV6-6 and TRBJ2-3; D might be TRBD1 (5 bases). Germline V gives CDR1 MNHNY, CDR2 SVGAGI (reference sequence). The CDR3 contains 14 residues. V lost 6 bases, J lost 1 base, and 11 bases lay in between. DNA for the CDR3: TGTGCCAGCAGCCCCGCCAGGGGCACAGATACGCAGTATTTT. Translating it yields CASSPARGTDTQYF.

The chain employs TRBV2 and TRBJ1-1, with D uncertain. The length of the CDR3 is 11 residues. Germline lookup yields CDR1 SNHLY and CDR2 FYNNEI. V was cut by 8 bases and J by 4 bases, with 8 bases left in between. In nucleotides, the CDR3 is TGTGCCAGCCGGGAGGGCACTGAAGCTTTCTTT. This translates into CASREGTEAFF.

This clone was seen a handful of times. The CDR3 here is CASGLADTGELFF. CDR3 coding DNA: TGTGCCAGCGGACTAGCGGACACCGGGGAGCTGTTTTTT. V and J are TRBV5-5 and TRBJ2-2, with 10 bases that match TRBD2. Germline loops: CDR1 SGHKS, CDR2 YYEKEE (reference sequence). The J segment lost 3 bases and the V segment lost 7 bases, leaving 0 bases of the junction unmatched. The CDR3 has 13 residues.

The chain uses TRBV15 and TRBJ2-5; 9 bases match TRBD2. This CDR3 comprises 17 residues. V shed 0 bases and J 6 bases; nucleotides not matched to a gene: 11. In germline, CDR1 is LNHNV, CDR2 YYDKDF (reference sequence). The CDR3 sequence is CATSRDYFSGRLQTQYF. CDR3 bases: TGTGCCACCAGCAGAGATTATTTCAGCGGGAGGTTACAGACCCAGTACTTC.

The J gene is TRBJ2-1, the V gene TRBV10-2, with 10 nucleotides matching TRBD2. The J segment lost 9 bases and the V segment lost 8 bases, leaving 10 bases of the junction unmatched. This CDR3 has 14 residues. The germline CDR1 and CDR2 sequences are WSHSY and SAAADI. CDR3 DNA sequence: TGCGCCAGCCAACCTAGCGGGAGCGTGGGTGAGCAGTTCTTC. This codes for CASQPSGSVGEQFF.

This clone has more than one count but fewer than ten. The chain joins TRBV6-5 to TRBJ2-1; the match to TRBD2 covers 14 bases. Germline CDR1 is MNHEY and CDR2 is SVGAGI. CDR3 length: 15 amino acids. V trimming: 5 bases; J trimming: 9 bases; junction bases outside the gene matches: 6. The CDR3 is CASSPQGLAGAEQFF. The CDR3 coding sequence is TGTGCCAGCAGTCCCCAGGGACTAGCGGGAGCTGAGCAGTTCTTC.

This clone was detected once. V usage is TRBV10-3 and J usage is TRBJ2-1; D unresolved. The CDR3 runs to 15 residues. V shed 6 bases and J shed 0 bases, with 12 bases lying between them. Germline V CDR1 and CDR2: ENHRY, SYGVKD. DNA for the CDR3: TGTGCCATCAGCCCGTCTACCAACTCCTACAATGAGCAGTTCTTC. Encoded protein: CAISPSTNSYNEQFF.

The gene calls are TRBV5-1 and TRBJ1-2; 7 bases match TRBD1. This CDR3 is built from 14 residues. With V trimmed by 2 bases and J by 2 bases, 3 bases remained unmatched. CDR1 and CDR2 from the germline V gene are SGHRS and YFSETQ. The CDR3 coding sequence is TGCGCCAGCAGCTTCACAGGGGAGAACTATGGCTACACCTTC. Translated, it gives CASSFTGENYGYTF.

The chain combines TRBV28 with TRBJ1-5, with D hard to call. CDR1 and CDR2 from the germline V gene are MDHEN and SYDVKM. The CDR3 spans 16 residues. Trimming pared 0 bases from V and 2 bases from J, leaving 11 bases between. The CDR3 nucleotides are TGTGCCAGCAGTTTATGGCCCGGGTACGGCAATCAGCCCCAGCATTTT. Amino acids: CASSLWPGYGNQPQHF.

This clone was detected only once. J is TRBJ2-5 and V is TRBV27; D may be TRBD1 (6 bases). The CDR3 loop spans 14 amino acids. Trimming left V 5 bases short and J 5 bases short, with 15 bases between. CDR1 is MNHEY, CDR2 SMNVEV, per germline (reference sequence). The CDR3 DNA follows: TGTGCCAGCAGTAGGCAGGGGTTTTTGGAGACCCAGTACTTC. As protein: CASSRQGFLETQYF.

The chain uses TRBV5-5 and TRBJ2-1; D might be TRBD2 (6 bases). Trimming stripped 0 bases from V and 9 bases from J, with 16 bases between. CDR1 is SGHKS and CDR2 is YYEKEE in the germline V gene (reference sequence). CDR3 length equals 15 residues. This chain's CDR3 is CASSLVLTGVREQFF. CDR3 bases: TGTGCCAGCAGCTTGGTCTTGACGGGAGTCCGTGAGCAGTTCTTC.

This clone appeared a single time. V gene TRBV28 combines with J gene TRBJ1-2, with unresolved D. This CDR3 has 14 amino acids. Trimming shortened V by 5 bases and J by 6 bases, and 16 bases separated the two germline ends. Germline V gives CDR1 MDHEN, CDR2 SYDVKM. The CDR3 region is CASSRSRETHGYTF. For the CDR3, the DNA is TGTGCCAGCAGTCGAAGTCGGGAGACCCATGGCTACACCTTC.

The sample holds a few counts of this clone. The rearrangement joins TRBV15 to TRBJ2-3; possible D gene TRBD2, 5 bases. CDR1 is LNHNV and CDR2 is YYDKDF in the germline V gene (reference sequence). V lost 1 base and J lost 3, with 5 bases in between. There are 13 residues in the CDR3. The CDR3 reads CATSRGLTDTQYF. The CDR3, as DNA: TGTGCCACCAGCAGAGGACTAACAGATACGCAGTATTTT.

The CDR3 DNA is TGTGCCAGCAGCTACAGATACTCTGGGGCCAACGTCCTGACTTTC. It translates to CASSYRYSGANVLTF. J is TRBJ2-6 and V is TRBV5-4; D remains ambiguous. CDR1 and CDR2 from the germline V gene are SGHNT and YYREEE (reference sequence). V shed 3 bases and J shed 0 bases, with 7 bases lying between them. The CDR3 loop spans 15 amino acids.

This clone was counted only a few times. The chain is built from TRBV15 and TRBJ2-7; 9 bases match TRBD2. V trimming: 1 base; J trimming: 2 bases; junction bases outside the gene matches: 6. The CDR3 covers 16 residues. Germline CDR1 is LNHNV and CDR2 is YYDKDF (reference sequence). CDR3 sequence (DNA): TGTGCCACCAGCAGAGGGGCGACTAGCGGAGCCTACGAGCAGTACTTC. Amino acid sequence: CATSRGATSGAYEQYF. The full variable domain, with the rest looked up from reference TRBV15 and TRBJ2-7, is DAMVIQNPRYQVTQFGKPVTLSCSQTLNHNVMYWYQQKSSQAPKLLFHYYDKDFNNEADTPDNFQSRRPNTSFCFLDIRSPGLGDTAMYLCATSRGATSGAYEQYFGPGTRLTVT.

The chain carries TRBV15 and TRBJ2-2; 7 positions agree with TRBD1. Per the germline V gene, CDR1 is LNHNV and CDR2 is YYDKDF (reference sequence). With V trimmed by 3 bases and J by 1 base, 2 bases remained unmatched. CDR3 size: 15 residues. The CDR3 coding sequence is TGTGCCACCAGCAGGGACAGGATGAACACCGGGGAGCTGTTTTTT. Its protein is CATSRDRMNTGELFF. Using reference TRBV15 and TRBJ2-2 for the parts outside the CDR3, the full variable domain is DAMVIQNPRYQVTQFGKPVTLSCSQTLNHNVMYWYQQKSSQAPKLLFHYYDKDFNNEADTPDNFQSRRPNTSFCFLDIRSPGLGDTAMYLCATSRDRMNTGELFFGEGSRLTVL.

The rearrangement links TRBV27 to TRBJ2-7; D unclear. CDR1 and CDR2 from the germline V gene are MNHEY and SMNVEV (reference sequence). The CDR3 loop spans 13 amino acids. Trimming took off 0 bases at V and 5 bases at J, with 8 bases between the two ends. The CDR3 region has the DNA TGTGCCAGCAGTTTATCGATCGACAACGAGCAGTACTTC. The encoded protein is CASSLSIDNEQYF.

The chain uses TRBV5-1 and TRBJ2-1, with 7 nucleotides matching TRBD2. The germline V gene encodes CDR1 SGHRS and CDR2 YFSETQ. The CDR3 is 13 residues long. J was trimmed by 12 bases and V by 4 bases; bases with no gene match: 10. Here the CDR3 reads CASSARLAHRQFF. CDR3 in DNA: TGCGCCAGCAGCGCCAGACTAGCCCACAGGCAGTTCTTC.

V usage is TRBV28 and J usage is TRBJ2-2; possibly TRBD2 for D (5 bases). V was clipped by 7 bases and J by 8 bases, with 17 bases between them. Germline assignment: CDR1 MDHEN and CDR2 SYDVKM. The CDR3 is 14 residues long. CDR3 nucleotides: TGTGCCAGCACCCTGCGGCACCTAGCAGGGGAGCTGTTTTTT. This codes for CASTLRHLAGELFF.

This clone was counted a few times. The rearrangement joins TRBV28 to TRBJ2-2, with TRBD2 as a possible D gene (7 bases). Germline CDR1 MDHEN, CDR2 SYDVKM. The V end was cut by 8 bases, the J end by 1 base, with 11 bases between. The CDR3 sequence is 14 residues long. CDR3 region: CASRRGGNTGELFF. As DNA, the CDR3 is TGTGCCAGCCGGAGGGGGGGGAACACCGGGGAGCTGTTTTTT.

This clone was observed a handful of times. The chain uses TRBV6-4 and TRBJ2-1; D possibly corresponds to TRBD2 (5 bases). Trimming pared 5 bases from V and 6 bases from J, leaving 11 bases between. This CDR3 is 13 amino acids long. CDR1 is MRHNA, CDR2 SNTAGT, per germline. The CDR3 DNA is TGTGCCAGCAGTAGGGTGGCGGGCAATGAGCAGTTCTTC. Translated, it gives CASSRVAGNEQFF.

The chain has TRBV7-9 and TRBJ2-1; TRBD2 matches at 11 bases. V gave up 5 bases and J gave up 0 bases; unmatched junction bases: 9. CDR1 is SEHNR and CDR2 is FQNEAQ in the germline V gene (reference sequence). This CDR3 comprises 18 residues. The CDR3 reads CASSPSGTSGFSYNEQFF. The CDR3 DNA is TGTGCCAGCAGCCCTTCCGGGACTAGCGGCTTCTCCTACAATGAGCAGTTCTTC.